This TCR beta chain was captured in a study of T cells expressing NK-cell markers. Study findings and constraints: The leading position in the CD3+CD56-NKG2C+ fraction of a few donors also went to these clonotypes.

Comment on this clonotype: Its specificity is unknown.

The CDR3 has 11 amino acids. The germline CDR1 and CDR2 sequences are LGHDT and YNNKEL (reference sequence). TCRdb re-called the 5' RACE reads; every CDR3 protein appears as one record, without DNA. This sample contains 550,000 to 600,000 distinct CDR3 sequences. The sequenced material came from blood T cells: a sorted CD56 or NKG2C T cell subset, CD4+ or CD8+ T cells, or bulk PBMC T cells (not recorded which). The clonotype originates from a young man in good health. This rearrangement joins TRBV3-1 to TRBJ2-1; there is no DNA to check the TCRdb D call of TRBD1. The CDR3 protein is CASREGQGLIF.